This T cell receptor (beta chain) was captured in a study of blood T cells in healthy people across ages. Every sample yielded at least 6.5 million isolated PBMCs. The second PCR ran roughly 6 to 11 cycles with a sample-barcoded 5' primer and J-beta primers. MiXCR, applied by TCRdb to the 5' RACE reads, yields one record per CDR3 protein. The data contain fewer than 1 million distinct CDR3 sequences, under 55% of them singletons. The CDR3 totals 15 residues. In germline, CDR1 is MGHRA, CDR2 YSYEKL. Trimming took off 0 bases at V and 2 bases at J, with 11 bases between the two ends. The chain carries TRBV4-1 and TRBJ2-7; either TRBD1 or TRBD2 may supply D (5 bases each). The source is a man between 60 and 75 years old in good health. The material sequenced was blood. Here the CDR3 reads CASSQDPTGPYEQYF. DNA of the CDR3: TGCGCCAGCAGCCAAGACCCGACGGGACCCTACGAGCAGTACTTC.